The 12 T cell receptor beta chains presented below share a single source sample, sequenced in a study of beta chain features in type 1 diabetes. The antigens these receptors bind are not known. What was sequenced were expressed TCRB transcripts, since all of the isolated RNA had been reverse transcribed. Clones were sequenced by immunoSEQ multiplex PCR, and TCRdb holds only the in-frame ones, with some missing. The sample has under 300,000 clones, approximately 13% seen once. Study-wide results and limits: Patients with Type 1 diabetes showed moderately but significantly shorter TCRB CDR3s in all four CD4+ subsets.

The sample comprised naive CD4+ T cells from blood. The receptors come from a man under 40 with type 1 diabetes.

The chain joins TRBV6-5 to TRBJ1-2, with TRBD1 matching 8 bases. J lost 13 bases, V lost 6 bases, and 13 bases had no gene match. In germline, CDR1 is MNHEY, CDR2 SVGAGI. CDR3 length: 13 amino acids. Here the CDR3 reads CASSESGTGACTF. The CDR3 bases are TGTGCCAGCAGCGAATCCGGGACAGGCGCTTGCACCTTC.

This clone came up a few times. The V call is TRBV29-1, the J call TRBJ2-1; TRBD1 matches 9 bases. Trimming at V came to 7 bases and at J to 6 bases, leaving 4 bases not matched to a gene. This CDR3 has 12 residues. Germline CDR1 reads SQVTM; CDR2 reads ANQGSEA. The CDR3 DNA follows: TGCAGCGGCCGACAGGGGGGCAATGAGCAGTTCTTC. It yields the protein CSGRQGGNEQFF.

This clone was seen more than once but under ten times. In nucleotides, the CDR3 is TGTGCCATCAGGGACAGGGGGTCTGGGGCCAACGTCCTGACTTTC. Its protein product is CAIRDRGSGANVLTF. The chain joins TRBV10-3 to TRBJ2-6; 10 bases line up with TRBD1. Per the germline V gene, CDR1 is ENHRY and CDR2 is SYGVKD. Losses at the gene ends were 6 bases for V and 1 base for J; bases not matched to a gene: 0. The CDR3 covers 15 residues.

The chain recombines TRBV7-9 with TRBJ2-7, with 9 bases aligning to TRBD2. V shed 2 bases and J 7 bases; nucleotides not matched to a gene: 12. Per germline, CDR1 SEHNR and CDR2 FQNEAQ (reference sequence). There are 16 residues in the CDR3. CDR3 region: CASSLNGGGRAEEQYF. The DNA of the CDR3 is TGTGCCAGCAGCTTAAATGGTGGCGGGAGGGCGGAGGAGCAGTACTTC. The whole variable domain, remainder taken from reference TRBV7-9 and TRBJ2-7, is DTGVSQNPRHKITKRGQNVTFRCDPISEHNRLYWYRQTLGQGPEFLTYFQNEAQLEKSRLLSDRFSAERPKGSFSTLEIQRTEQGDSAMYLCASSLNGGGRAEEQYFGPGTRLTVT.

V is TRBV5-6 and J is TRBJ2-5; TRBD1 aligns across 10 bases. The CDR3 consists of 15 residues. J lost 5 bases, V lost 0 bases, and 4 bases had no gene match. The germline V gene encodes CDR1 SGHDT and CDR2 YYEEEE. The CDR3 loop is CASSLGQGAQETQYF. The CDR3 DNA follows: TGTGCCAGCAGCTTGGGACAGGGGGCTCAGGAGACCCAGTACTTC. Complete variable domain (other parts from reference TRBV5-6 and TRBJ2-5): DAGVTQSPTHLIKTRGQQVTLRCSPKSGHDTVSWYQQALGQGPQFIFQYYEEEERQRGNFPDRFSGHQFPNYSSELNVNALLLGDSALYLCASSLGQGAQETQYFGPGTRLLVL.

The CDR3 sequence: CASSSNRASSNQPQHF. The CDR3 coding sequence is TGTGCCAGCAGCTCCAACAGGGCCTCTAGCAATCAGCCCCAGCATTTT. V gene TRBV5-8 combines with J gene TRBJ1-5; possible D gene TRBD1, 6 bases. This CDR3 comprises 16 residues. The V gene's germline CDR1 is SGHTS and CDR2 YDEGEE. V gave up 3 bases and J gave up 0 bases, with 13 bases separating them.

Only a few counts were recorded for this clone. Written as DNA, the CDR3 is TGTGCCAGCAGGGAGGGAGAAGCTTTCTTT. This gives the protein CASREGEAFF. This chain links TRBV6-6 with TRBJ1-1; D not certain. V lost 6 bases to trimming and J lost 8 bases, with 7 bases between them. The CDR3 is made up of 10 amino acids. Germline CDR1 reads MNHNY; CDR2 reads SVGAGI (reference sequence).

There are a few counts of this clone. The rearrangement joins TRBV5-1 to TRBJ1-1; D gene uncertain. Trimming stripped 0 bases from V and 7 bases from J, with 10 bases between. Germline CDR1 SGHRS, CDR2 YFSETQ. The CDR3 is 13 amino acids. The CDR3: CASSLARENEAFF. In nucleotides, the CDR3 is TGCGCCAGCAGCTTGGCTAGGGAGAATGAAGCTTTCTTT.

J is TRBJ1-1 and V is TRBV7-9; D gene ambiguous. This CDR3 comprises 16 residues. Germline V gives CDR1 SEHNR, CDR2 FQNEAQ (reference sequence). The V gene lost 0 bases and the J gene lost 1 base, with 12 bases spanning the gap. CDR3: CASSLALSNTNTEAFF. Written as DNA, the CDR3 is TGTGCCAGCAGCTTAGCGTTAAGTAACACGAACACTGAAGCTTTCTTT. The variable domain in full, with the rest retrieved from reference TRBV7-9 and TRBJ1-1, is DTGVSQNPRHKITKRGQNVTFRCDPISEHNRLYWYRQTLGQGPEFLTYFQNEAQLEKSRLLSDRFSAERPKGSFSTLEIQRTEQGDSAMYLCASSLALSNTNTEAFFGQGTRLTVV.

The gene calls are TRBV20-1 and TRBJ2-1; D is perhaps TRBD2 (6 bases). Germline CDR1 is DFQATT and CDR2 is SNEGSKA (reference sequence). The CDR3 extends over 11 amino acids. V lost 3 bases and J lost 8, with 8 bases in between. The CDR3 sequence is CSASGSDEQFF. DNA for the CDR3: TGCAGTGCTAGCGGGAGTGATGAGCAGTTCTTC.

The chain carries TRBV5-1 and TRBJ1-2; possible D gene TRBD1, 5 bases. Per germline, CDR1 SGHRS and CDR2 YFSETQ. This CDR3 has 13 residues. The V end was cut by 0 bases, the J end by 7 bases, with 10 bases between. The CDR3 loop is CASSLDRPLGYTF. For the CDR3, the DNA is TGCGCCAGCAGCTTGGACAGGCCCCTTGGCTACACCTTC.

This rearrangement joins TRBV19 to TRBJ2-1; 10 bases fit TRBD1. Losses at the gene ends were 6 bases for V and 2 bases for J; bases not matched to a gene: 4. The CDR3 spans 15 residues. In germline, CDR1 is LNHDA, CDR2 SQIVND (reference sequence). CDR3 sequence: CASSRGQGAYNEQFF. CDR3 DNA sequence: TGTGCCAGTAGCCGAGGACAGGGGGCCTACAATGAGCAGTTCTTC.